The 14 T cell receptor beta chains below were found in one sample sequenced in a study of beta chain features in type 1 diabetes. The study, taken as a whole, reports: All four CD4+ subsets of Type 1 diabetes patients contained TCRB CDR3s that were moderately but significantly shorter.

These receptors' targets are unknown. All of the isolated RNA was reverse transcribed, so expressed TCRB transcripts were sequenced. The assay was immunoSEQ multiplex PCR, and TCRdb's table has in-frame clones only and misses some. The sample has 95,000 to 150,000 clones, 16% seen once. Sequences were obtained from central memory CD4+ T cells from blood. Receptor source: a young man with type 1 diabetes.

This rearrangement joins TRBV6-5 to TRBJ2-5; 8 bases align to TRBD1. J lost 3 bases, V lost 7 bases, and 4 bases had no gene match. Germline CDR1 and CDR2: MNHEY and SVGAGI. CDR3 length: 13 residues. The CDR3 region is CASTGQDKETQYF. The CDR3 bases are TGTGCCAGCACGGGACAGGACAAAGAGACCCAGTACTTC.

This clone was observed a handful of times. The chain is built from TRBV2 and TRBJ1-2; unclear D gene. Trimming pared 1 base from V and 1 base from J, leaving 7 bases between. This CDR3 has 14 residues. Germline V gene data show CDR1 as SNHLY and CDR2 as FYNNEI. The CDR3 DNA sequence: TGTGCCAGCAGTGAAGGACAAGTTAACTATGGCTACACCTTC. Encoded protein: CASSEGQVNYGYTF.

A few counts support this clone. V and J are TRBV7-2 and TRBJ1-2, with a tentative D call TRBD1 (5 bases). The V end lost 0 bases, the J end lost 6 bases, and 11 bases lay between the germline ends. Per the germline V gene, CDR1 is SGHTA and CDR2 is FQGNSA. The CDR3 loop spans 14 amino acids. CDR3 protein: CASSLAQALDGYTF. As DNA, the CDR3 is TGTGCCAGCAGCTTAGCACAGGCTTTAGATGGCTACACCTTC. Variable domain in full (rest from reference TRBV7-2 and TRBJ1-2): GAGVSQSPSNKVTEKGKDVELRCDPISGHTALYWYRQSLGQGLEFLIYFQGNSAPDKSGLPSDRFSAERTGGSVSTLTIQRTQQEDSAVYLCASSLAQALDGYTFGSGTRLTVV.

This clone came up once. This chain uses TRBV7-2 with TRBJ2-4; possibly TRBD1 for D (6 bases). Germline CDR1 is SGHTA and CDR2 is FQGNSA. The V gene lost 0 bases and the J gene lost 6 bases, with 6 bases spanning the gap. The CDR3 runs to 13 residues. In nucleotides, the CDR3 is TGTGCCAGCAGCTTAGCAGGGGGAAACATTCAGTACTTC. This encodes CASSLAGGNIQYF.

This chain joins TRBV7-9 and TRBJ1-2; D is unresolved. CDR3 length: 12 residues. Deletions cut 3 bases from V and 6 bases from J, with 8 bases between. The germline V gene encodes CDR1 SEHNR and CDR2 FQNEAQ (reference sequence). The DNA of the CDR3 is TGTGCCAGCAGCTTCCTTAGTAATGGCTACACCTTC. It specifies CASSFLSNGYTF.

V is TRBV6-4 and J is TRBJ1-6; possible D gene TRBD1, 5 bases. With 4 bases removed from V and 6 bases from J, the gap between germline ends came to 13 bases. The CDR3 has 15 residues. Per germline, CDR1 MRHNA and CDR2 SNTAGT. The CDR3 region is CASSADKTANSPLHF. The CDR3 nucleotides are TGTGCCAGCAGTGCCGATAAGACAGCTAATTCACCCCTCCACTTT.

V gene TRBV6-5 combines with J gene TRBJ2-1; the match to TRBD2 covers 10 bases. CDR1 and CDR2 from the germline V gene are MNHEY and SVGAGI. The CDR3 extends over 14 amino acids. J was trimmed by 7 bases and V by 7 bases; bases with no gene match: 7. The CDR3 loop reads CASKRGGPSNEQFF. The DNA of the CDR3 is TGTGCCAGCAAGCGGGGGGGCCCTTCGAATGAGCAGTTCTTC.

The CDR3, as DNA: TGTGCCAGCAGCTCATTAGCGGGGGGCCCTGACAATGAGCAGTTCTTC. This gives the protein CASSSLAGGPDNEQFF. The chain has TRBV7-2 and TRBJ2-1, with 10 bases identical to TRBD2. The V segment lost 4 bases and the J segment 5 bases; nucleotides outside the gene matches: 8. CDR3 length: 16 amino acids. CDR1 is SGHTA and CDR2 is FQGNSA in the germline V gene. The whole variable domain, filled in from reference TRBV7-2 and TRBJ2-1, reads GAGVSQSPSNKVTEKGKDVELRCDPISGHTALYWYRQSLGQGLEFLIYFQGNSAPDKSGLPSDRFSAERTGGSVSTLTIQRTQQEDSAVYLCASSSLAGGPDNEQFFGPGTRLTVL.

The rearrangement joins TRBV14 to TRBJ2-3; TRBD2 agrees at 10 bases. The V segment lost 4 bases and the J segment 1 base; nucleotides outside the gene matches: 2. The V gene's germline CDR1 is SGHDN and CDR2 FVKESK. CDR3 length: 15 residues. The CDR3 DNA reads TGTGCCAGCAGCCCAGGACTAGCGGGCACAGATACGCAGTATTTT. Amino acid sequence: CASSPGLAGTDTQYF. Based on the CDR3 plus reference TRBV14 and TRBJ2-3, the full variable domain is EAGVTQFPSHSVIEKGQTVTLRCDPISGHDNLYWYRRVMGKEIKFLLHFVKESKQDESGMPNNRFLAERTGGTYSTLKVQPAELEDSGVYFCASSPGLAGTDTQYFGPGTRLTVL.

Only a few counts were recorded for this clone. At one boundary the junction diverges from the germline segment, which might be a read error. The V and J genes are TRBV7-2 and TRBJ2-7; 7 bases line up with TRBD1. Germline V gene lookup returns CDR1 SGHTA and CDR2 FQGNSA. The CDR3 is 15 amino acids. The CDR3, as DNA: TGCGCCAGCAGCCAAGATGTGACAGGGAGTTACGAGCAGTACTTC. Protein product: CASSQDVTGSYEQYF.

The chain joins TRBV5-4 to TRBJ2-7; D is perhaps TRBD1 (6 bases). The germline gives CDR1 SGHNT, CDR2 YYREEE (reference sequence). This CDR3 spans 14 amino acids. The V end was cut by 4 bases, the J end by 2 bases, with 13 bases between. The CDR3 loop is CASSKADSAYEQYF. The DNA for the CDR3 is TGTGCCAGCAGCAAAGCGGACAGTGCCTACGAGCAGTACTTC.

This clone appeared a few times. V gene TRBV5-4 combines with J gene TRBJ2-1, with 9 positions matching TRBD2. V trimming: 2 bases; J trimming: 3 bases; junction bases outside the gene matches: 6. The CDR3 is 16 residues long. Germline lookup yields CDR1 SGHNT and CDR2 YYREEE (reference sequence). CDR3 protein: CASSLTAGGRYNEQFF. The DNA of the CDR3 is TGTGCCAGCAGCTTAACAGCGGGGGGACGCTACAATGAGCAGTTCTTC.

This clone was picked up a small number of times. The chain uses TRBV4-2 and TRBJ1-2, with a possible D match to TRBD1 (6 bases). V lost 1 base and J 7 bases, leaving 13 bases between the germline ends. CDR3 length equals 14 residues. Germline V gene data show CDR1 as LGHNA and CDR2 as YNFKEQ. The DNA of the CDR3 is TGTGCCAGCAGCCAAGTCCTGGACAGTCGTGGCTACACCTTC. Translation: CASSQVLDSRGYTF.

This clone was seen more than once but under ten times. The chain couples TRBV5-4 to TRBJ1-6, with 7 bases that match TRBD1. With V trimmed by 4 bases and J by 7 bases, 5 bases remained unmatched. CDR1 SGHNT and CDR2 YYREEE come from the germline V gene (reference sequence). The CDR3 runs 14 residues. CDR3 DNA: TGTGCCAGCAGCCAGACAGGGTACAATTCACCCCTCCACTTT. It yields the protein CASSQTGYNSPLHF.